One and the same sample provided the 24 T cell receptor beta chains below, sequenced in a study of blood T cells in healthy people across ages. A second PCR of roughly 7 to 11 cycles used a sample-barcoded 5' primer and a J-beta primer mix. Via MiXCR, TCRdb re-called the 5' RACE reads, giving one row per CDR3 protein. This table holds hundreds of thousands of distinct CDR3 sequences, roughly three fifths found once. The source material was blood. These receptors came from a man aged 35-49 years in good health.

The chain uses TRBV28 and TRBJ1-6, with 8 bases matching TRBD1. The germline CDR1 and CDR2 sequences are MDHEN and SYDVKM. The CDR3 is 16 residues long. V lost 7 bases, J lost 12 bases, and 17 bases stayed unmatched. The CDR3 loop is CASNQDRGKFGKPLHF. DNA for the CDR3: TGTGCCAGCAACCAAGACAGGGGTAAATTCGGTAAACCCCTCCACTTT.

This chain uses TRBV19 with TRBJ2-7, with D possibly matching TRBD1 (5 bases). This CDR3 has 14 residues. Between the trimmed V and J ends, which lost 0 bases and 2 bases, there was a span of 8 bases. Germline V gene sequence: CDR1 LNHDA, CDR2 SQIVND (reference sequence). DNA of the CDR3: TGTGCCAGTAGTATAGATTTAGGGGCCTACGAGCAGTACTTC. Amino acids: CASSIDLGAYEQYF. The full variable domain, its missing parts supplied by reference TRBV19 and TRBJ2-7, is DGGITQSPKYLFRKEGQNVTLSCEQNLNHDAMYWYRQDPGQGLRLIYYSQIVNDFQKGDIAEGYSVSREKKESFPLTVTSAQKNPTAFYLCASSIDLGAYEQYFGPGTRLTVT.

This clonotype was recorded a few times. V usage is TRBV20-1 and J usage is TRBJ1-4; a weak D match, TRBD1 (5 bases). This CDR3 has 17 residues. Between the trimmed V and J ends, which lost 0 bases and 0 bases, there was a span of 14 bases. Germline V gene data show CDR1 as DFQATT and CDR2 as SNEGSKA (reference sequence). In DNA form, the CDR3 reads TGCAGTGCTAGAGATCCGAGGGGCGGCGCAACTAATGAAAAACTGTTTTTT. Encoded protein: CSARDPRGGATNEKLFF.

This sequence joins TRBV5-4 and TRBJ2-3, with TRBD1 as a possible D gene (5 bases). V was shortened by 1 base and J by 6 bases, with 15 bases between the two germline ends. The V gene's germline CDR1 is SGHNT and CDR2 YYREEE (reference sequence). The CDR3 is 15 residues long. CDR3 nucleotides: TGTGCCAGCAGCTTGAGGGGATTACGTAGGGATACGCAGTATTTT. Its translation is CASSLRGLRRDTQYF. The full variable domain, rest sourced from reference TRBV5-4 and TRBJ2-3, is ETGVTQSPTHLIKTRGQQVTLRCSSQSGHNTVSWYQQALGQGPQFIFQYYREEENGRGNFPPRFSGLQFPNYSSELNVNALELDDSALYLCASSLRGLRRDTQYFGPGTRLTVL.

As regards this clonotype: A junction end diverges from the germline sequence, so it may reflect a read error. The chain employs TRBV6-5 and TRBJ2-7, with a weak D call TRBD1 (6 bases). The CDR3 has 14 residues. CDR1 and CDR2 (germline): MNHEY, SVGAGI. The CDR3: CAGSPSSGTYEQYF. The DNA of the CDR3 is TGTGCCGGCAGTCCCTCTTCGGGGACATACGAGCAGTACTTC.

With respect to this clonotype: A read error may produce the germline difference seen at one junction end. This chain connects TRBV7-2 to TRBJ2-5; the D is unclear. The germline V gene encodes CDR1 SGHTA and CDR2 FQGNSA. The CDR3 has 14 amino acids. CDR3 DNA sequence: TGTGCCAGTAGCTTAAGTACTTACCAAGAGACCCAGTACTTC. Translating it yields CASSLSTYQETQYF.

J is TRBJ2-7 and V is TRBV20-1; a weak D match, TRBD1 (5 bases). There are 13 residues in the CDR3. Per the germline V gene, CDR1 is DFQATT and CDR2 is SNEGSKA (reference sequence). The ends were cut back, 6 bases at V and 7 bases at J, with 19 bases in the middle. The CDR3 bases are TGCAGTGCGAGCACGGACAACTCTGGGGAGCAGTACTTC. It codes for CSASTDNSGEQYF.

The chain couples TRBV12-3 or TRBV12-4 to TRBJ2-3; a possible D gene is TRBD2 (6 bases). This CDR3 is 14 amino acids long. Between the trimmed V and J ends, which lost 6 bases and 3 bases, there was a span of 13 bases. CDR3 nucleotides: TGTGCCAGCAGAGCTGGGAGGACAACAGATACGCAGTATTTT. As protein: CASRAGRTTDTQYF.

The chain has TRBV20-1 and TRBJ2-1, with no clear D. This CDR3 is 11 amino acids long. Per germline, CDR1 DFQATT and CDR2 SNEGSKA (reference sequence). V lost 1 base and J lost 12, with 10 bases in between. The CDR3 bases are TGCAGTGCTAGAGCCTCGGCCATGCAGTTCTTC. This translates into CSARASAMQFF.

This clonotype was counted between two and nine times. The V and J genes are TRBV7-9 and TRBJ2-1, with 12 bases matching TRBD2. This CDR3 has 16 residues. V was pared by 5 bases and J by 8 bases, with 10 bases of the junction left unmatched. Germline V CDR1 and CDR2: SEHNR, FQNEAQ (reference sequence). DNA for the CDR3: TGTGCCAGCAGCATCAGACTAGCGGGAGCGATCCATGAGCAGTTCTTC. It yields the protein CASSIRLAGAIHEQFF.

In this sample, this clonotype turned up a few times. This chain uses TRBV2 with TRBJ1-4; a weak D match, TRBD1 (5 bases). This CDR3 contains 14 residues. Germline CDR1 and CDR2: SNHLY and FYNNEI. V lost 4 bases and J 8 bases, leaving 14 bases between the germline ends. The CDR3 coding sequence is TGTGCCAGCAGTGCTGGACAAGGCAAGGAAAAACTGTTTTTT. Amino acid sequence: CASSAGQGKEKLFF.

Written as DNA, the CDR3 is TGTGCCAGCAGCGAGCGACAGGGGAGCTCCTACGAGCAGTACTTC. This gives the protein CASSERQGSSYEQYF. The genes are TRBV7-9 and TRBJ2-5, with 8 bases matching TRBD1. The J call may be wrong; the DNA end is better matched by TRBJ2-7. This CDR3 has 15 amino acids. Germline loops: CDR1 SEHNR, CDR2 FQNEAQ (reference sequence).

The chain couples TRBV9 to TRBJ1-2, with 9 bases aligning to TRBD1. The CDR3 is made up of 12 amino acids. Germline V gene lookup returns CDR1 SGDLS and CDR2 YYNGEE. V was clipped by 3 bases and J by 8 bases; unmatched bases: 2. CDR3 DNA sequence: TGTGCCAGCAGCGCGACAGGGGGAGGCTACACCTTC. As protein: CASSATGGGYTF.

The gene calls are TRBV5-1 and TRBJ2-5; tentative D call: TRBD1 (5 bases). The CDR3 has 18 amino acids. Germline V gene lookup returns CDR1 SGHRS and CDR2 YFSETQ. V was clipped by 0 bases and J by 1 base, with 19 bases between them. CDR3 nucleotide sequence: TGCGCCAGCAGCTTGGTCGGTCATGGGGCGCCGAGCCAAGAGACCCAGTACTTC. It is translated as CASSLVGHGAPSQETQYF. Full variable domain (remainder filled in from reference TRBV5-1 and TRBJ2-5): KAGVTQTPRYLIKTRGQQVTLSCSPISGHRSVSWYQQTPGQGLQFLFEYFSETQRNKGNFPGRFSGRQFSNSRSEMNVSTLELGDSALYLCASSLVGHGAPSQETQYFGPGTRLLVL.

Only one count was recorded for this clonotype. This chain connects TRBV27 to TRBJ1-2; possibly TRBD1 for D (5 bases). This CDR3 has 15 amino acids. Trimming removed 5 bases from V and 8 bases from J, with 21 bases in between. Germline-derived CDR1 and CDR2 are MNHEY and SMNVEV (reference sequence). As DNA, the CDR3 is TGTGCCAGCAGTCTATATCTACAGGATCCGGAGGGCTACACCTTC. It translates to CASSLYLQDPEGYTF.

This clonotype appeared a single time. This CDR3 reads CASSLLRVEAFF. Written as DNA, the CDR3 is TGTGCCAGCAGTTTATTGAGAGTTGAAGCTTTCTTT. J is TRBJ1-1 and V is TRBV28, with D unclear. The germline CDR1 and CDR2 sequences are MDHEN and SYDVKM. CDR3 length: 12 residues. Between the trimmed V and J ends, which lost 1 base and 7 bases, there was a span of 7 bases.

This clonotype showed up just a few times. The chain uses TRBV6-6 and TRBJ1-2; TRBD1 is a possible D gene (5 bases). The CDR3 sequence is 14 residues long. Germline CDR1 MNHNY, CDR2 SVGAGI (reference sequence). Between the trimmed V and J ends, which lost 6 bases and 4 bases, there was a span of 15 bases. CDR3 loop: CASSPGGEGYGYTF. Written as DNA, the CDR3 is TGTGCCAGCAGCCCAGGAGGGGAGGGCTATGGCTACACCTTC.

The J gene is TRBJ2-5, the V gene TRBV2; 7 positions match TRBD1. This CDR3 spans 13 amino acids. Trimming took 6 bases from V and 8 from J; bases not matched to a gene: 9. The germline V gene has CDR1 SNHLY and CDR2 FYNNEI. CDR3 DNA: TGTGCCAGCAGAGTGCAGGGGGTAGTAACCCAGTACTTC. The encoded protein is CASRVQGVVTQYF.

The V and J genes are TRBV20-1 and TRBJ1-4, with 7 bases matching TRBD1. The CDR3 is made up of 17 amino acids. The junction had 7 bases not matched to a gene; V was cut back by 0 bases and J by 0 bases. Germline CDR1 is DFQATT and CDR2 is SNEGSKA (reference sequence). CDR3 coding DNA: TGCAGTGCTAGAGATCTACAGGGGCTTGCAACTAATGAAAAACTGTTTTTT. Protein product: CSARDLQGLATNEKLFF.

This clonotype has only one observation. The rearrangement uses TRBV20-1 and TRBJ2-1; 10 bases are shared with TRBD2. The J segment lost 9 bases and the V segment lost 0 bases, leaving 8 bases of the junction unmatched. Germline CDR1 is DFQATT and CDR2 is SNEGSKA (reference sequence). This CDR3 spans 15 amino acids. CDR3 bases: TGCAGTGCTAGAGATAGTGCTAGCGGGAGTTCTGAGCAGTTCTTC. Translating gives CSARDSASGSSEQFF.

J is TRBJ1-1 and V is TRBV7-3, with no clear D. The CDR3 has 13 amino acids. Germline V lookup: CDR1 SGHTA, CDR2 FQGTGA. V was clipped by 5 bases and J by 7 bases, with 14 bases between them. CDR3 amino acids: CASSPSAKNEAFF. For the CDR3, the DNA is TGTGCCAGCAGCCCCTCGGCAAAAAATGAAGCTTTCTTT.

The chain joins TRBV5-6 to TRBJ2-5, with TRBD1 matching over 8 bases. The CDR3 runs 13 residues. CDR1 SGHDT and CDR2 YYEEEE come from the germline V gene. J gave up 4 bases and V 4 bases, and 3 bases lay outside the gene matches. The CDR3 DNA sequence: TGTGCCAGCAGCGCGGACAGGGTAGAGACCCAGTACTTC. This codes for CASSADRVETQYF.

The chain couples TRBV15 to TRBJ1-5, with 7 bases that match TRBD1. There are 15 residues in the CDR3. J gave up 7 bases and V 1 base, and 7 bases lay outside the gene matches. CDR1 and CDR2 from the germline V gene are LNHNV and YYDKDF (reference sequence). CDR3 in DNA: TGTGCCACCAGCAGAGTACAGGGGCCTAGGCAGCCCCAGCATTTT. This codes for CATSRVQGPRQPQHF.

This clonotype was seen more than once but under ten times. The chain combines TRBV4-2 with TRBJ2-7; D perhaps matches TRBD1 (6 bases). This CDR3 contains 15 residues. Germline CDR1 LGHNA, CDR2 YNFKEQ. Trimming shortened V by 1 base and J by 3 bases, and 13 bases separated the two germline ends. For the CDR3, the DNA is TGTGCCAGCAGCCAAGCTGGAAGCAGGGGCTACGAGCAGTACTTC. Translation gives CASSQAGSRGYEQYF.